The 27 T cell receptor beta chains below all came from one sample that was sequenced in a study of early stage breast cancer tumors. TCRdb's table, derived via immunoSEQ multiplex PCR, lists solely in-frame clones and lacks some. Of about 41,000 clones in the sample, over 60% were seen once. Material for sequencing was blood. These receptor sequences come from a person aged 50 to 59 with breast cancer.

The chain recombines TRBV27 with TRBJ1-4, with 7 bases matching TRBD1. CDR1 and CDR2 (germline): MNHEY, SMNVEV (reference sequence). J gave up 12 bases and V 7 bases, and 11 bases lay outside the gene matches. The CDR3 runs to 13 residues. This CDR3 is CASNYRGLGELFF. The CDR3 region has the DNA TGTGCCAGCAACTACAGGGGCCTTGGGGAACTGTTTTTT.

CDR3 sequence: CASSLSPDGPYEQYV. The CDR3 region has the DNA TGTGCCAGCAGTTTATCGCCGGATGGGCCCTACGAGCAGTACGTC. The chain employs TRBV27 and TRBJ2-7; D unresolved. The CDR3 has 15 residues. Trimming removed 0 bases from V and 2 bases from J, with 11 bases in between. CDR1 is MNHEY and CDR2 is SMNVEV in the germline V gene (reference sequence).

The V gene is TRBV9, the J gene TRBJ2-2, with 12 nucleotides matching TRBD2. Germline V CDR1 and CDR2: SGDLS, YYNGEE. This CDR3 contains 17 residues. Trimming removed 4 bases from V and 0 bases from J; junction bases left unmatched: 4. Here the CDR3 reads CASSSRTSGANTGELFF. CDR3 sequence (DNA): TGTGCCAGCAGCTCCCGGACTAGCGGGGCGAACACCGGGGAGCTGTTTTTT.

Only one count was recorded for this clone. The J gene is TRBJ2-3, the V gene TRBV9, with D perhaps matching TRBD2 (6 bases). The germline V gene has CDR1 SGDLS and CDR2 YYNGEE. V was pared by 3 bases and J by 2 bases, with 7 bases between. CDR3 length: 13 residues. DNA for the CDR3: TGTGCCAGCAGCGAGGGACTCACAGATACGCAGTATTTT. Translating it yields CASSEGLTDTQYF.

The V gene is TRBV6-1, the J gene TRBJ2-3, with D maybe TRBD2 (5 bases). This CDR3 contains 13 residues. V lost 7 bases to trimming and J lost 2 bases, with 10 bases between them. From germline, CDR1 is MNHNS and CDR2 SASEGT. The CDR3 loop reads CASMTISTDTQYF. CDR3 nucleotides: TGTGCCAGCATGACTATCTCCACAGATACGCAGTATTTT.

This clone was found a few times. The chain is built from TRBV10-1 and TRBJ2-2, with D possibly being TRBD2 (6 bases). Trimming stripped 0 bases from V and 3 bases from J, with 14 bases between. Per the germline V gene, CDR1 is WNHNN and CDR2 is SYGVQD (reference sequence). This CDR3 has 17 amino acids. The CDR3 nucleotides read TGCGCCAGCAGTGAGTCGGTGGTAGCGGAGCACACCGGGGAGCTGTTTTTT. The encoded protein is CASSESVVAEHTGELFF.

The chain couples TRBV7-3 to TRBJ2-6; 14 nucleotides line up with TRBD2. Germline V gene lookup returns CDR1 SGHTA and CDR2 FQGTGA. The CDR3 contains 20 residues. V shed 4 bases, J shed 0 bases, and the junction held 8 bases outside the gene matches. Here the CDR3 DNA reads TGTGCCAGCAGCTCCTCGGGGACTAGCGGGGGATACTCTGGGGCCAACGTCCTGACTTTC. Encoded protein: CASSSSGTSGGYSGANVLTF.

This clone was counted a few times. One junction end does not reproduce the germline sequence, and a read error may be involved. The rearrangement joins TRBV7-7 to TRBJ2-5; 7 nucleotides agree with TRBD2. The CDR3 runs to 13 residues. Germline lookup yields CDR1 SSHAT and CDR2 FNYEAQ (reference sequence). CDR3 loop: CASSFAGEETQYF. CDR3 coding DNA: TGTGCTAGCAGCTTCGCGGGAGAAGAGACCCAGTACTTC.

This sequence joins TRBV4-3 and TRBJ2-3, with a weak D call TRBD1 (5 bases). The CDR3 length is 14 residues. Germline V gene data show CDR1 as LGHNA and CDR2 as YSLEER. V gave up 0 bases and J gave up 5 bases, with 9 bases separating them. The CDR3 DNA sequence: TGCGCCAGCAGCCAAGAAGGCAGGGAAGATACGCAGTATTTT. This encodes CASSQEGREDTQYF.

This clone was counted between two and nine times. The chain combines TRBV19 with TRBJ1-5; 11 bases are shared with TRBD1. Germline trimming cut 5 bases from V and 7 bases from J; bases unmatched to any gene: 4. The CDR3 length is 14 residues. CDR1 and CDR2 (germline): LNHDA, SQIVND (reference sequence). This chain's CDR3 is CASSVRTGGQPQHF. As DNA, the CDR3 is TGTGCCAGTAGTGTGCGGACAGGGGGCCAGCCCCAGCATTTT. Supplemented by reference TRBV19 and TRBJ1-5, the full variable domain reads DGGITQSPKYLFRKEGQNVTLSCEQNLNHDAMYWYRQDPGQGLRLIYYSQIVNDFQKGDIAEGYSVSREKKESFPLTVTSAQKNPTAFYLCASSVRTGGQPQHFGDGTRLSIL.

Note on this clone: The junction shows a germline mismatch at one end, possibly a read error. The V call is TRBV7-7, the J call TRBJ2-5; the D gene is possibly TRBD2 (5 bases). The CDR3 is 15 amino acids. The V gene's germline CDR1 is SSHAT and CDR2 FNYEAQ (reference sequence). This CDR3 is CASSLGNGKEETQYF. CDR3 bases: TGTGCTAGCAGCTTAGGCAACGGGAAGGAGGAGACCCAGTACTTC.

V and J are TRBV7-9 and TRBJ2-1; D might be TRBD1 (5 bases). There are 13 residues in the CDR3. The germline V and J ends were trimmed by 6 bases and 5 bases, with 11 bases remaining between them. Germline V gene data show CDR1 as SEHNR and CDR2 as FQNEAQ (reference sequence). DNA for the CDR3: TGTGCCAGCAGATCAGGGTTTAACAATGAGCAGTTCTTC. Its translation is CASRSGFNNEQFF.

The chain has TRBV5-6 and TRBJ2-6, with D tentatively TRBD1 (5 bases). The CDR3 spans 16 residues. V was trimmed by 4 bases and J by 4 bases, leaving 15 bases between them. CDR1 is SGHDT, CDR2 YYEEEE, per germline. CDR3 nucleotide sequence: TGTGCCAGCAGCCTGCAGGGTAGGCGGGGGGCCAACGTCCTGACTTTC. This gives the protein CASSLQGRRGANVLTF.

A few counts support this clone. The rearrangement links TRBV11-2 to TRBJ2-2, with 7 bases fitting TRBD2. This CDR3 is 15 amino acids long. The germline V gene has CDR1 SGHAT and CDR2 FQNNGV. V shed 2 bases, J shed 6 bases, and the junction held 6 bases outside the gene matches. The CDR3 DNA reads TGTGCCAGCAGCTTATTTTGGGGAGGGGCCGGGGAGCTGTTTTTT. Protein sequence: CASSLFWGGAGELFF.

V gene TRBV7-2 combines with J gene TRBJ1-1; 7 positions match TRBD1. V lost 6 bases, J lost 11 bases, and 12 bases stayed unmatched. The CDR3 is 13 residues long. Looked up from germline, CDR1 is SGHTA and CDR2 is FQGNSA. As DNA, the CDR3 is TGTGCCAGCAGAGAGGGAAGACAGGGTAGGGCTTTCTTT. It encodes CASREGRQGRAFF.

The rearrangement links TRBV2 to TRBJ2-5, with no clear D. From germline, CDR1 is SNHLY and CDR2 FYNNEI. The germline V and J ends were trimmed by 5 bases and 4 bases, with 11 bases remaining between them. CDR3 length equals 13 residues. The CDR3 bases are TGTGCCAGCAGTTTTCAGATTGGAGAGACCCAGTACTTC. It encodes CASSFQIGETQYF.

The chain is built from TRBV5-8 and TRBJ2-5; 7 nucleotides line up with TRBD1. This CDR3 contains 15 residues. Trimming cost V 3 bases and J 5 bases; bases outside gene matches: 10. Germline loops: CDR1 SGHTS, CDR2 YDEGEE. The CDR3 sequence is CASSSWTGRQETQYF. CDR3 sequence (DNA): TGTGCCAGCAGCTCATGGACAGGACGGCAGGAGACCCAGTACTTC.

This rearrangement joins TRBV13 to TRBJ1-2; TRBD1 is a possible D gene (5 bases). CDR3 length: 12 amino acids. From germline, CDR1 is PRHDT and CDR2 FYEKMQ (reference sequence). Trimming pared 4 bases from V and 6 bases from J, leaving 9 bases between. CDR3 nucleotides: TGTGCCAGCAGCTATTCGGGGGATGGCTACACCTTC. As protein: CASSYSGDGYTF.

This chain uses TRBV5-6 with TRBJ1-5; 12 bases agree with TRBD1. CDR1 is SGHDT, CDR2 YYEEEE, per germline. The CDR3 consists of 18 residues. With V trimmed by 2 bases and J by 4 bases, 10 bases remained unmatched. The CDR3 region has the DNA TGTGCCAGCAGCTTATTTTGGGACAGGGGGCCCCGTAATCAGCCCCAGCATTTT. Translating gives CASSLFWDRGPRNQPQHF.

V is TRBV7-2 and J is TRBJ2-1, with 12 bases lining up with TRBD2. After removal of 1 base from V and 15 bases from J, the junction contained 7 bases not matched to a gene. The CDR3 extends over 14 amino acids. CDR1 is SGHTA and CDR2 is FQGNSA in the germline V gene. CDR3 loop: CASSLGTSGAGRFF. In DNA, the CDR3 is TGTGCCAGCAGCTTAGGGACTAGCGGGGCTGGGAGGTTCTTC.

The chain employs TRBV19 and TRBJ2-3; 9 bases agree with TRBD2. Per germline, CDR1 LNHDA and CDR2 SQIVND (reference sequence). J gave up 2 bases and V 1 base, and 7 bases lay outside the gene matches. This CDR3 comprises 17 residues. The CDR3 nucleotides are TGTGCCAGTAGTATAGTCGGCGGGAGGGCCTACACAGATACGCAGTATTTT. Translated: CASSIVGGRAYTDTQYF.

The rearrangement joins TRBV4-1 to TRBJ2-7; 8 positions agree with TRBD2. The germline gives CDR1 MGHRA, CDR2 YSYEKL. The length of the CDR3 is 21 residues. With 0 bases clipped from V and 2 bases from J, the junction kept 21 bases outside the gene matches. In nucleotides, the CDR3 is TGCGCCAGCAGCCAAGATATTCCCCTGGGGAGTGAGCGGGGGATCCCCTACGAGCAGTACGTC. This codes for CASSQDIPLGSERGIPYEQYV.

This clone is a singleton in its sample. The chain recombines TRBV9 with TRBJ2-2; 14 positions match TRBD2. The V and J ends lost 7 bases and 1 base, in that order; junction bases with no gene match: 6. The CDR3 is 17 residues long. The germline V gene encodes CDR1 SGDLS and CDR2 YYNGEE. CDR3 sequence reads: CASARTSGGQNTGELFF. For the CDR3, the DNA is TGTGCCAGCGCAAGGACTAGCGGGGGGCAGAACACCGGGGAGCTGTTTTTT.

V and J are TRBV6-5 and TRBJ1-2, with 9 bases that match TRBD1. After removal of 4 bases from V and 3 bases from J, the junction contained 6 bases not matched to a gene. The CDR3 loop spans 15 amino acids. In germline, CDR1 is MNHEY, CDR2 SVGAGI. CDR3 nucleotide sequence: TGTGCCAGCAGTTTTTCCGGGACAGGGCACTATGGCTACACCTTC. Translation gives CASSFSGTGHYGYTF.

V and J are TRBV5-1 and TRBJ1-1, with a tentative D call TRBD1 (5 bases). Germline V gene sequence: CDR1 SGHRS, CDR2 YFSETQ. V was cut by 0 bases and J by 1 base, with 7 bases left in between. This CDR3 has 14 amino acids. In DNA, the CDR3 is TGCGCCAGCAGCTTGGGGGGGGAGAACACTGAAGCTTTCTTT. The encoded protein is CASSLGGENTEAFF.

This rearrangement joins TRBV7-2 to TRBJ1-5, with D hard to call. The CDR3 is 17 residues long. V lost 1 base and J 1 base, leaving 14 bases between the germline ends. Germline values: CDR1 SGHTA, CDR2 FQGNSA. In nucleotides, the CDR3 is TGTGCCAGCAGCTTAGTTTCGGGAGAAGTGAGCAATCAGCCCCAGCATTTT. Encoded protein: CASSLVSGEVSNQPQHF.

This chain links TRBV10-2 with TRBJ2-7; the match to TRBD1 covers 7 bases. Trimming removed 7 bases from V and 3 bases from J; junction bases left unmatched: 15. This CDR3 is built from 16 residues. Germline assignment: CDR1 WSHSY and CDR2 SAAADI. The CDR3 spells CASILTDRAGSYEQYF. The DNA for the CDR3 is TGCGCCAGCATTCTGACAGACAGGGCGGGCAGCTACGAGCAGTACTTC.